These 30 T cell receptor beta chains were sequenced from one sample in a study of T-cell memory formation after mild COVID-19. A single record per CDR3 protein comes from TCRdb applying MiXCR to the 5' RACE reads. Found here are about 150,000 distinct CDR3 sequences, around 13% of them singletons; the top ten hold roughly 13%. Sequenced: PBMCs or a T cell subset sorted from them (not recorded which). The receptors were sampled from an adult woman who had mild COVID-19 (a few samples of this study predate the infection). Cell type and time point are not known.

This rearrangement joins TRBV20-1 to TRBJ2-7, with TRBD2 matching 7 bases. Germline V gene lookup returns CDR1 DFQATT and CDR2 SNEGSKA (reference sequence). This CDR3 has 14 residues. Unmatched junction bases numbered 5, after V lost 1 base and J lost 2 bases. The DNA for the CDR3 is TGCAGTGCTAGAGCGGGCGGGAGTACCTACGAGCAGTACTTC. This encodes CSARAGGSTYEQYF.

This clonotype showed up just a few times. The V call is TRBV12-3 or TRBV12-4, the J call TRBJ1-4; TRBD1 aligns across 8 bases. The CDR3 has 13 amino acids. V trimming: 5 bases; J trimming: 8 bases; junction bases outside the gene matches: 4. The CDR3 here is CASSQGAREKLFF. CDR3 sequence (DNA): TGTGCCAGCAGTCAGGGGGCCCGGGAAAAACTGTTTTTT.

This clonotype was counted only a few times. The chain links TRBV5-1 to TRBJ2-3; 7 bases agree with TRBD2. The CDR3 consists of 16 residues. V lost 2 bases, J lost 0 bases, and 6 bases stayed unmatched. Germline V gene sequence: CDR1 SGHRS, CDR2 YFSETQ. CDR3 bases: TGCGCCAGCAGCTTAAGGAGCGGGGCGAGCACAGATACGCAGTATTTT. Protein: CASSLRSGASTDTQYF.

This clonotype was counted many times. This chain connects TRBV5-1 to TRBJ1-1; 10 nucleotides align to TRBD1. The CDR3 sequence is 15 residues long. V was clipped by 1 base and J by 5 bases; unmatched bases: 5. Germline CDR1 and CDR2: SGHRS and YFSETQ. The DNA for the CDR3 is TGCGCCAGCAGCTTGTTTGGACAGGGGGATACTGAAGCTTTCTTT. Protein sequence: CASSLFGQGDTEAFF.

This clonotype was detected only a few times. This chain joins TRBV18 and TRBJ1-5; TRBD1 agrees at 10 bases. V lost 3 bases to trimming and J lost 7 bases; unmatched junction nucleotides: 6. In germline, CDR1 is KGHSH, CDR2 LQKENI. This CDR3 comprises 15 residues. The CDR3 loop reads CASSPGTGVSQPQHF. The CDR3 DNA follows: TGTGCCAGCTCACCGGGGACAGGGGTGAGCCAGCCCCAGCATTTT.

The V and J genes are TRBV12-3 or TRBV12-4 and TRBJ2-7; TRBD2 aligns across 7 bases. With V trimmed by 0 bases and J by 7 bases, 3 bases remained unmatched. CDR3 size: 13 residues. In DNA, the CDR3 is TGTGCCAGCAGTTTAGCGGGAGGGAAGGAGCAGTACTTC. Translation: CASSLAGGKEQYF.

This clonotype was recorded only once. This chain links TRBV7-8 with TRBJ2-6; 9 nucleotides agree with TRBD2. This CDR3 has 17 residues. The V segment lost 7 bases and the J segment 0 bases; nucleotides outside the gene matches: 7. Germline CDR1 and CDR2: SGHVS and FQNEAQ. CDR3 sequence (DNA): TGTGCCAGCAATAGACTAGCGGCTAACTCTGGGGCCAACGTCCTGACTTTC. Its translation is CASNRLAANSGANVLTF.

This clonotype was detected a few times. The chain uses TRBV20-1 and TRBJ1-1; 8 bases map to TRBD1. The CDR3 consists of 15 residues. CDR1 is DFQATT, CDR2 SNEGSKA, per germline (reference sequence). Trimming at V came to 0 bases and at J to 2 bases, leaving 5 bases not matched to a gene. CDR3 region: CSARDWQGANTEAFF. The CDR3 coding sequence is TGCAGTGCTAGAGATTGGCAGGGGGCAAACACTGAAGCTTTCTTT.

V is TRBV24-1 and J is TRBJ2-1; tentatively, D is TRBD1 (6 bases). The CDR3 covers 13 residues. V shed 3 bases and J shed 10 bases, with 12 bases lying between them. Germline V CDR1 and CDR2: KGHDR, SFDVKD. The CDR3 loop is CATSDPQGREQFF. The CDR3 DNA sequence: TGTGCCACCAGTGATCCACAGGGTAGGGAGCAGTTCTTC.

This clonotype was seen a few times. V and J are TRBV5-6 and TRBJ2-6; unclear D gene. The CDR3 sequence is 12 residues long. Germline V gene data show CDR1 as SGHDT and CDR2 as YYEEEE. Trimming took 7 bases from V and 0 from J, leaving 2 bases between them. The CDR3 nucleotides are TGTGCCAGCTGCTCTGGGGCCAACGTCCTGACTTTC. It specifies CASCSGANVLTF.

Only a few counts were recorded for this clonotype. The CDR3 sequence: CASSLEGGGQPQHF. In nucleotides, the CDR3 is TGCGCCAGCAGCCTCGAGGGGGGCGGCCAGCCCCAGCATTTT. The V gene is TRBV5-1, the J gene TRBJ1-5, with D possibly TRBD1 on 6 matching bases. V was trimmed by 4 bases and J by 7 bases, leaving 15 bases between them. CDR1 and CDR2 (germline): SGHRS, YFSETQ. There are 14 residues in the CDR3.

The chain joins TRBV29-1 to TRBJ2-2, with D unresolved. The CDR3 has 12 amino acids. Trimming took off 8 bases at V and 2 bases at J, with 9 bases between the two ends. The germline gives CDR1 SQVTM, CDR2 ANQGSEA. In DNA form, the CDR3 reads TGCAGCATTGGGTCTAACACCGGGGAGCTGTTTTTT. Protein: CSIGSNTGELFF.

J is TRBJ2-3 and V is TRBV7-2, with 12 positions matching TRBD2. V lost 2 bases and J lost 6; bases outside the gene matches: 9. This CDR3 has 17 amino acids. CDR1 SGHTA and CDR2 FQGNSA come from the germline V gene. CDR3 in amino acids: CASSLQVRLAGVDTQYF. CDR3 DNA: TGTGCCAGCAGCTTACAGGTGCGACTAGCGGGGGTGGATACGCAGTATTTT. Looking up the rest from reference TRBV7-2 and TRBJ2-3 gives the full variable domain: GAGVSQSPSNKVTEKGKDVELRCDPISGHTALYWYRQSLGQGLEFLIYFQGNSAPDKSGLPSDRFSAERTGGSVSTLTIQRTQQEDSAVYLCASSLQVRLAGVDTQYFGPGTRLTVL.

The rearrangement uses TRBV9 and TRBJ1-5, with a tentative D call TRBD1 (6 bases). Germline V lookup: CDR1 SGDLS, CDR2 YYNGEE. The V and J ends lost 2 bases and 6 bases respectively, with 12 bases between them. The CDR3 spans 14 residues. CDR3 in DNA: TGTGCCAGCAGCGTGGAAGGGGGGCGTCAGCCCCAGCATTTT. Translated, it gives CASSVEGGRQPQHF.

The gene calls are TRBV7-2 and TRBJ1-6, with no clear D. V was shortened by 4 bases and J by 10 bases, with 11 bases between the two germline ends. Germline-derived CDR1 and CDR2 are SGHTA and FQGNSA. This CDR3 is 13 amino acids long. The CDR3 DNA follows: TGTGCCAGCAGCTACGGGGAAGGATCACCCCTCCACTTT. Protein: CASSYGEGSPLHF.

This clonotype was counted between two and nine times. In DNA form, the CDR3 reads TGTGCCAGCAGCACGGGACTAGGAAACCTTTACGAGCAGTACTTC. This gives the protein CASSTGLGNLYEQYF. The chain employs TRBV7-2 and TRBJ2-7; 8 positions match TRBD2. V dropped 5 bases and J dropped 4; count of bases not matched to a gene: 10. Germline V gene lookup returns CDR1 SGHTA and CDR2 FQGNSA. The CDR3 runs to 15 residues.

The CDR3 sequence: CASSLGPSGTYEQYF. The DNA of the CDR3 is TGTGCCAGCAGCTTAGGTCCTAGCGGGACCTACGAGCAGTACTTC. V is TRBV7-6 and J is TRBJ2-7; TRBD2 matches 9 bases. Trimming took 1 base from V and 2 from J; bases not matched to a gene: 3. The CDR3 extends over 15 amino acids. Germline CDR1 is SGHVS and CDR2 is FNYEAQ.

This clonotype occurred a few times. V is TRBV5-4 and J is TRBJ2-3; D is perhaps TRBD2 (5 bases). CDR3 length: 16 amino acids. CDR1 SGHNT and CDR2 YYREEE come from the germline V gene (reference sequence). V was pared by 1 base and J by 1 base, with 13 bases between. CDR3 in DNA: TGTGCCAGCAGCTTGAAGGTACTAGAAGGCACAGATACGCAGTATTTT. Its protein is CASSLKVLEGTDTQYF.

The chain has TRBV7-6 and TRBJ2-7; 9 nucleotides match TRBD2. Germline CDR1 and CDR2: SGHVS and FNYEAQ. Trimming removed 5 bases from V and 2 bases from J; junction bases left unmatched: 13. CDR3 size: 17 residues. CDR3 in DNA: TGTGCCAGCAGCCGTGGGACTAGCTGGGGCCCTACCTACGAGCAGTACTTC. Translating it yields CASSRGTSWGPTYEQYF.

The chain is built from TRBV12-3 or TRBV12-4 and TRBJ2-2, with TRBD2 identical over 7 bases. The CDR3 runs to 15 residues. The junction had 5 bases not matched to a gene; V was cut back by 5 bases and J by 2 bases. The CDR3: CASSRASGNTGELFF. CDR3 in DNA: TGTGCCAGCAGTAGGGCTAGCGGAAACACCGGGGAGCTGTTTTTT.

The J gene is TRBJ1-5, the V gene TRBV5-4, with TRBD1 identical over 7 bases. Germline V gives CDR1 SGHNT, CDR2 YYREEE (reference sequence). The CDR3 is 14 residues long. J lost 5 bases, V lost 4 bases, and 6 bases had no gene match. DNA of the CDR3: TGTGCCAGCAGCACAGGGGTAGTGGATCAGCCCCAGCATTTT. Its protein product is CASSTGVVDQPQHF.

The gene calls are TRBV10-3 and TRBJ1-4; D remains ambiguous. Germline values: CDR1 ENHRY, CDR2 SYGVKD. Trimming took off 5 bases at V and 5 bases at J, with 6 bases between the two ends. This CDR3 contains 12 residues. The CDR3 spells CAISSRNEKLFF. The CDR3 DNA is TGTGCCATCAGTTCTCGCAATGAAAAACTGTTTTTT.

This clonotype was seen only a few times. The chain employs TRBV12-3 or TRBV12-4 and TRBJ2-5; D is uncertain. The CDR3 contains 14 residues. The ends were cut back, 6 bases at V and 3 bases at J, with 14 bases in the middle. For the CDR3, the DNA is TGTGCCAGCAGCCCCCCATATCGGGAAGAGACCCAGTACTTC. Its translation: CASSPPYREETQYF.

This clonotype was counted a few times. The CDR3 loop is CSVGTGELFF. CDR3 bases: TGCAGCGTTGGGACCGGGGAGCTGTTTTTT. The chain employs TRBV29-1 and TRBJ2-2; D is unresolved. V lost 4 bases to trimming and J lost 5 bases, with 2 bases between them. The germline V gene has CDR1 SQVTM and CDR2 ANQGSEA. This CDR3 is built from 10 residues.

This clonotype was seen a few times. This sequence joins TRBV18 and TRBJ2-7; 7 bases are a match to TRBD1. From germline, CDR1 is KGHSH and CDR2 LQKENI. CDR3 length: 15 residues. V lost 2 bases to trimming and J lost 6 bases; unmatched junction nucleotides: 10. The CDR3 nucleotides read TGTGCCAGCTCACCATTGACACAGGGGACCCGCGAGCAGTACTTC. Residues: CASSPLTQGTREQYF. Supplemented by reference TRBV18 and TRBJ2-7, the full variable domain reads NAGVMQNPRHLVRRRGQEARLRCSPMKGHSHVYWYRQLPEEGLKFMVYLQKENIIDESGMPKERFSAEFPKEGPSILRIQQVVRGDSAAYFCASSPLTQGTREQYFGPGTRLTVT.

This chain connects TRBV7-2 to TRBJ2-3; tentative D call: TRBD2 (6 bases). V lost 1 base, J lost 3 bases, and 8 bases lay in between. This CDR3 contains 14 residues. Per germline, CDR1 SGHTA and CDR2 FQGNSA. CDR3 protein: CASSLVRGTDTQYF. CDR3 bases: TGTGCCAGCAGCTTAGTACGGGGGACAGATACGCAGTATTTT. Drawing the rest from reference TRBV7-2 and TRBJ2-3, the complete variable domain is GAGVSQSPSNKVTEKGKDVELRCDPISGHTALYWYRQSLGQGLEFLIYFQGNSAPDKSGLPSDRFSAERTGGSVSTLTIQRTQQEDSAVYLCASSLVRGTDTQYFGPGTRLTVL.

The chain employs TRBV2 and TRBJ2-1; TRBD1 matches at 8 bases. Germline-derived CDR1 and CDR2 are SNHLY and FYNNEI. V shed 3 bases, J shed 7 bases, and the junction held 5 bases outside the gene matches. This CDR3 is 14 amino acids long. Written as DNA, the CDR3 is TGTGCCAGCAGTGACGTCAGGGGGCGAAATGAGCAGTTCTTC. Translation: CASSDVRGRNEQFF. Full variable domain (outside the CDR3, taken from reference TRBV2 and TRBJ2-1): EPEVTQTPSHQVTQMGQEVILRCVPISNHLYFYWYRQILGQKVEFLVSFYNNEISEKSEIFDDQFSVERPDGSNFTLKIRSTKLEDSAMYFCASSDVRGRNEQFFGPGTRLTVL.

This clonotype was detected a few times. The chain carries TRBV9 and TRBJ2-5, with 8 bases lining up with TRBD2. J lost 2 bases, V lost 0 bases, and 6 bases had no gene match. The CDR3 is made up of 16 amino acids. The V gene's germline CDR1 is SGDLS and CDR2 YYNGEE. The CDR3 sequence: CASSVGIAGLQETQYF. The CDR3 bases are TGTGCCAGCAGCGTAGGTATAGCGGGGTTACAAGAGACCCAGTACTTC.

This clonotype appeared a few times. Because the CDR3 is missing its conserved closing phenylalanine or tryptophan, this is likely a read error. The J gene is TRBJ2-1, the V gene TRBV18, with 13 nucleotides matching TRBD2. From germline, CDR1 is KGHSH and CDR2 LQKENI. This CDR3 contains 18 residues. V shed 3 bases, J shed 0 bases, and the junction held 5 bases outside the gene matches. DNA of the CDR3: TGTGCCAGCTCACCCACTAGCGGGGGGGTCCCCTCCTACAATGAGCAGTTCTTA. This codes for CASSPTSGGVPSYNEQFL.

The chain couples TRBV7-9 to TRBJ2-7; 8 bases match TRBD1. CDR3 length: 15 residues. With V trimmed by 4 bases and J by 0 bases, 5 bases remained unmatched. CDR1 is SEHNR, CDR2 FQNEAQ, per germline (reference sequence). The DNA of the CDR3 is TGTGCCAGCAGCTACCGACAGGGGAACTCCTACGAGCAGTACTTC. Protein sequence: CASSYRQGNSYEQYF.